This T cell receptor beta chain stems from a study of T cells in Graves' hyperthyroidism and ophthalmopathy. The source material, RNA transcripts, was used to amplify TCR beta CDR3 regions. First-round RT-PCR with HTBI primers amplified the TCR CDR3 region. MiXCR was run by TCRdb on the multiplex PCR reads, yielding one entry per CDR3 protein. This repertoire shows roughly 640,000 distinct CDR3 sequences, 15% to 20% found once; its top ten account for around 3.5%. V lost 3 bases to trimming and J lost 9 bases, with 12 bases between them. The CDR3 length is 13 residues. Germline V gene sequence: CDR1 LNHNV, CDR2 YYDKDF (reference sequence). This clonotype showed up just a few times.

The chain has TRBV15 and TRBJ2-1; no clear D. Material: blood. The TCR sequence derives from a woman in her thirties or forties with Graves' ophthalmopathy. This CDR3 is CATSRGRAIEQFF. CDR3 nucleotide sequence: TGTGCCACCAGCAGGGGCCGGGCTATTGAGCAGTTCTTC.